This T cell receptor (beta chain) was found in a study of siplizumab effects on memory and regulatory T cells. On this clone itself: The antigen is undetermined.

CDR1 and CDR2 from the germline V gene are SGHNT and YYREEE (reference sequence). Trimming pared 2 bases from V and 3 bases from J, leaving 20 bases between. The length of the CDR3 is 17 residues. Overall study findings and caveats: Whether the proliferating Tregs (from siplizumab cultures) were suppressive was not confirmed. A minor fraction of alloreactive clones, and no more, mapped to unstimulated subsets. Apparently key alloresponse contributors, naive T cells also seemed more diverse than memory cells.

Repertoires were generated with immunoSEQ multiplex PCR, while TCRdb's copy carries only in-frame clones and drops some. The repertoire has about 100,000 clones, less than 95% of them found once; the top ten carry over 1%. This sequence was found in a human donor in good health. The sample comprised non-Treg CD4+ T cells sorted from blood. The chain couples TRBV5-4 to TRBJ1-2; TRBD1 might be the D (5 bases). CDR3 sequence reads: CASSFTGKRSLYYGYTF. The CDR3, as DNA: TGTGCCAGCAGCTTCACAGGAAAGCGGTCGCTCTACTATGGCTACACCTTC.